These 30 T cell receptor beta chains were all obtained from the same sample, sequenced in a study of blood T cell repertoires in COVID-19. This table comes from immunoSEQ multiplex PCR, and its TCRdb copy is limited to in-frame clones, with some not included. Of some 48,000 clones detected, around 85% appear once; the ten largest clones hold under 3%. What was sequenced was peripheral blood. The receptors derive from a man aged 50 or older with acute or convalescent COVID-19.

The rearrangement joins TRBV5-1 to TRBJ2-7, with D perhaps TRBD2 (6 bases). The germline V gene has CDR1 SGHRS and CDR2 YFSETQ. This CDR3 comprises 17 residues. The V and J ends lost 0 bases and 4 bases respectively, with 20 bases between them. CDR3 in amino acids: CASSLVWGNPSVYEQYF. The DNA of the CDR3 is TGCGCCAGCAGCTTGGTCTGGGGAAACCCTAGCGTGTACGAGCAGTACTTC.

This clone is judged medium-sized. This sequence joins TRBV24-1 and TRBJ2-2; 8 bases agree with TRBD1. CDR1 KGHDR and CDR2 SFDVKD come from the germline V gene. This CDR3 has 20 amino acids. The V and J ends lost 2 bases and 2 bases, in that order; junction bases with no gene match: 15. In DNA, the CDR3 is TGTGCCACCAGTGATTCCTATATGACAGGGGAAGGACGAAACACCGGGGAGCTGTTTTTT. It is translated as CATSDSYMTGEGRNTGELFF.

The chain couples TRBV5-1 to TRBJ1-6, with 7 positions matching TRBD1. Germline CDR1 SGHRS, CDR2 YFSETQ. The CDR3 is 17 amino acids. The V segment lost 4 bases and the J segment 6 bases; nucleotides outside the gene matches: 13. The CDR3 DNA is TGCGCCAGCAGCAGGGCAGGGGGAATGCTTTCTAATTCACCCCTCCACTTT. This codes for CASSRAGGMLSNSPLHF.

V is TRBV21-1 and J is TRBJ2-1; the DNA was not used to check the table's D call, TRBD1. TRBV21-1 is given as a pseudogene. The CDR3 sequence is 15 residues long. This CDR3 is CASSPRCRGRHEQFF. The DNA of the CDR3 is TGTGCCAGCAGCCCCAGGTGCAGGGGAAGGCATGAGCAGTTCTTC.

The chain recombines TRBV20-1 with TRBJ2-5; 15 nucleotides match TRBD2. The CDR3 is 16 amino acids. Germline assignment: CDR1 DFQATT and CDR2 SNEGSKA (reference sequence). Trimming removed 3 bases from V and 4 bases from J; junction bases left unmatched: 6. The CDR3 here is CSASSWTSGRGETQYF. The DNA for the CDR3 is TGCAGTGCTAGTTCTTGGACTAGCGGGAGGGGAGAGACCCAGTACTTC.

The chain combines TRBV2 with TRBJ1-2, with D tentatively TRBD1 (5 bases). Deletions cut 6 bases from V and 3 bases from J, with 11 bases between. CDR3 length: 13 residues. CDR1 and CDR2 from the germline V gene are SNHLY and FYNNEI. The CDR3 region has the DNA TGTGCCAGCAGGGCGGGGGGTGACTATGGCTACACCTTC. Residues: CASRAGGDYGYTF.

This clone was detected only once. This rearrangement joins TRBV4-1 to TRBJ1-6; TRBD1 agrees at 7 bases. V was pared by 1 base and J by 8 bases, with 8 bases of the junction left unmatched. This CDR3 is 16 amino acids long. CDR1 is MGHRA, CDR2 YSYEKL, per germline. DNA for the CDR3: TGCGCCAGCAGCCAAGTATCTATGCAGGGGGATTCACCCCTCCACTTT. This sequence encodes CASSQVSMQGDSPLHF.

In its sample, this clone was seen a few times. V is TRBV27 and J is TRBJ1-3, with TRBD1 matching over 7 bases. The ends lost 6 bases at V and 0 bases at J; junction bases unmatched: 11. This CDR3 is 17 amino acids long. The germline CDR1 and CDR2 sequences are MNHEY and SMNVEV (reference sequence). The CDR3: CASRMTGRWGSGNTIYF. The CDR3 region has the DNA TGTGCCAGCAGAATGACAGGGAGGTGGGGCTCTGGAAACACCATATATTTT.

This clone was found a few times. The chain is built from TRBV28 and TRBJ2-3; 9 bases are a match to TRBD1. The J segment lost 4 bases and the V segment lost 11 bases, leaving 13 bases of the junction unmatched. CDR1 is MDHEN and CDR2 is SYDVKM in the germline V gene. The CDR3 contains 15 residues. CDR3 loop: CAHTDARTGADTQYF. CDR3 in DNA: TGTGCCCACACCGACGCGCGGACAGGGGCAGATACGCAGTATTTT. Full variable domain (rest looked up from reference TRBV28 and TRBJ2-3): DVKVTQSSRYLVKRTGEKVFLECVQDMDHENMFWYRQDPGLGLRLIYFSYDVKMKEKGDIPEGYSVSREKKERFSLILESASTNQTSMYLCAHTDARTGADTQYFGPGTRLTVL.

The J gene is TRBJ2-7, the V gene TRBV4-1; 12 bases are shared with TRBD2. V was clipped by 4 bases and J by 4 bases; unmatched bases: 8. There are 16 residues in the CDR3. CDR1 and CDR2 (germline): MGHRA, YSYEKL. CDR3 nucleotide sequence: TGCGCCAGCAGCCTTAGACTAGCGGGAGAAATATACGAGCAGTACTTC. It codes for CASSLRLAGEIYEQYF.

The chain has TRBV19 and TRBJ2-1; TRBD2 might be the D (6 bases). Trimming left V 1 base short and J 6 bases short, with 10 bases between. This CDR3 has 14 amino acids. Per germline, CDR1 LNHDA and CDR2 SQIVND (reference sequence). In nucleotides, the CDR3 is TGTGCCAGTAGTATAGTTACTAGCTTCAATGAGCAGTTCTTC. Its protein product is CASSIVTSFNEQFF.

This chain joins TRBV20-1 and TRBJ2-1; no clear D gene. CDR1 is DFQATT and CDR2 is SNEGSKA in the germline V gene (reference sequence). The CDR3 sequence is 10 residues long. The V end was cut by 6 bases, the J end by 7 bases, with 7 bases between. The CDR3: CSAQNNEQFF. CDR3 in DNA: TGCAGTGCACAAAATAATGAGCAGTTCTTC.

The rearrangement links TRBV2 to TRBJ1-2; possible D gene TRBD1, 5 bases. The CDR3 sequence is 12 residues long. The germline V gene encodes CDR1 SNHLY and CDR2 FYNNEI. The V end was cut by 10 bases, the J end by 6 bases, with 15 bases between. The CDR3 DNA sequence: TGTGCCACCCACGGGGGGAGGAATGGCTACACCTTC. Encoded protein: CATHGGRNGYTF.

This clone was observed a few times. J is TRBJ2-7 and V is TRBV9, with 8 bases identical to TRBD2. CDR3 size: 16 residues. Trimming cost V 1 base and J 0 bases; bases outside gene matches: 6. Per the germline V gene, CDR1 is SGDLS and CDR2 is YYNGEE. The CDR3 DNA sequence: TGTGCCAGCAGCGTATATAGCGGGGCCACCTCCTACGAGCAGTACTTC. It yields the protein CASSVYSGATSYEQYF.

The J gene is TRBJ2-1, the V gene TRBV6-5; 7 positions agree with TRBD2. V lost 5 bases to trimming and J lost 9 bases; unmatched junction nucleotides: 7. CDR3 size: 13 residues. Germline V gives CDR1 MNHEY, CDR2 SVGAGI. CDR3 in DNA: TGTGCCAGCAGTATCTGGACTAGGAGTGAGCAGTTCTTC. Its translation is CASSIWTRSEQFF.

This chain links TRBV21-1 with TRBJ1-2; the table calls TRBD1, which could not be checked here. TRBV21-1 is labeled a pseudogene. The CDR3 is made up of 15 amino acids. CDR3 amino acids: CASSFHRGAIDGYTF. CDR3 nucleotides: TGTGCCAGCAGCTTCCACAGGGGGGCGATCGATGGCTACACCTTC.

The genes are TRBV27 and TRBJ1-5; 11 nucleotides line up with TRBD1. The germline CDR1 and CDR2 sequences are MNHEY and SMNVEV (reference sequence). V lost 6 bases, J lost 5 bases, and 6 bases stayed unmatched. CDR3 length: 15 amino acids. The CDR3 DNA follows: TGTGCCAGCAGCCAGGACAGGGGGCGAGATCAGCCCCAGCATTTT. Translating gives CASSQDRGRDQPQHF.

The CDR3 DNA sequence: TGTGCCAGCAGCCCCATTAGGGGGGGTTACAATGAGCAGTTCTTC. Its protein is CASSPIRGGYNEQFF. The gene calls are TRBV7-7 and TRBJ2-1; maybe TRBD2 (7 bases). Germline assignment: CDR1 SSHAT and CDR2 FNYEAQ (reference sequence). V lost 5 bases and J lost 4, with 15 bases in between. CDR3 length: 15 residues.

This clone was counted a single time. The chain couples TRBV24-1 to TRBJ2-7, with 7 bases aligning to TRBD2. The CDR3 loop spans 14 amino acids. The trim removed 8 bases at V and 1 base at J, leaving 7 bases unmatched. Germline V gene data show CDR1 as KGHDR and CDR2 as SFDVKD. The DNA of the CDR3 is TGTGCCACCATGGGGGGGGGAAGTTCCTACGAGCAGTACTTC. This encodes CATMGGGSSYEQYF.

The V gene is TRBV2, the J gene TRBJ2-2; D perhaps matches TRBD1 (6 bases). From germline, CDR1 is SNHLY and CDR2 FYNNEI. The CDR3 loop spans 14 amino acids. V was clipped by 7 bases and J by 1 base, with 10 bases between them. The DNA of the CDR3 is TGTGCCAGCACCCGGACAGAGAACACCGGGGAGCTGTTTTTT. Its protein product is CASTRTENTGELFF.

V is TRBV7-3 and J is TRBJ2-5; possibly TRBD1 for D (6 bases). This CDR3 comprises 14 residues. With 4 bases removed from V and 4 bases from J, the gap between germline ends came to 13 bases. CDR1 is SGHTA and CDR2 is FQGTGA in the germline V gene. The CDR3: CASSSLAGVETQYF. The CDR3 DNA reads as TGTGCCAGCAGCTCACTCGCAGGGGTAGAGACCCAGTACTTC.

J is TRBJ1-2 and V is TRBV28; D remains ambiguous. Germline values: CDR1 MDHEN, CDR2 SYDVKM. Trimming took off 2 bases at V and 8 bases at J, with 12 bases between the two ends. The CDR3 consists of 13 residues. The CDR3, as DNA: TGTGCCAGCAGTTTAGTAATCGGGATCGGCTACACCTTC. Translating it yields CASSLVIGIGYTF.

V usage is TRBV3-1 (or the pseudogene TRBV3-2) and J usage is TRBJ2-4, with D tentatively TRBD2 (6 bases). The ends were cut back, 0 bases at V and 8 bases at J, with 8 bases in the middle. CDR1 LGHDT and CDR2 YNNKEL come from the germline V gene (reference sequence). The length of the CDR3 is 13 residues. DNA of the CDR3: TGTGCCAGCAGCCAAGATTGGAGGGACATTCAGTACTTC. This gives the protein CASSQDWRDIQYF.

The rearrangement joins TRBV3-1 (or the pseudogene TRBV3-2) to TRBJ2-2, with TRBD1 matching 8 bases. The CDR3 has 15 residues. V trimming: 4 bases; J trimming: 6 bases; junction bases outside the gene matches: 7. The germline V gene encodes CDR1 LGHDT and CDR2 YNNKEL (reference sequence). CDR3 loop: CASSLTTGEAGELFF. CDR3 nucleotide sequence: TGTGCCAGCAGCCTCACGACAGGGGAAGCCGGGGAGCTGTTTTTT.

The chain has TRBV5-1 and TRBJ2-4; possible D gene TRBD2, 6 bases. The CDR3 has 15 amino acids. The V gene lost 1 base and the J gene lost 3 bases, with 11 bases spanning the gap. Looked up from germline, CDR1 is SGHRS and CDR2 is YFSETQ. As DNA, the CDR3 is TGCGCCAGCAGCTTGATCGGGGGAGGCAAAAACATTCAGTACTTC. As protein: CASSLIGGGKNIQYF.

This rearrangement joins TRBV4-2 to TRBJ2-3, with 7 bases that match TRBD2. Looked up from germline, CDR1 is LGHNA and CDR2 is YNFKEQ. Trimming at V came to 0 bases and at J to 3 bases, leaving 3 bases not matched to a gene. The CDR3 spans 15 residues. The CDR3 region is CASSQDGGRTDTQYF. The CDR3 DNA follows: TGTGCCAGCAGCCAAGACGGCGGGAGAACAGATACGCAGTATTTT.

This clone has only a few counts. The chain combines TRBV5-1 with TRBJ2-3; 7 bases agree with TRBD2. Germline V CDR1 and CDR2: SGHRS, YFSETQ. Trimming cost V 4 bases and J 2 bases; bases outside gene matches: 7. This CDR3 comprises 15 residues. The CDR3 coding sequence is TGCGCCAGCAGCCGGGAGGACCCACACACAGATACGCAGTATTTT. It is translated as CASSREDPHTDTQYF.

This clone was seen once. In DNA, the CDR3 is TGTGCCAGTAGGTCCAGTCCTCAAGAGACCCAGTACTTC. It is translated as CASRSSPQETQYF. V gene TRBV19 combines with J gene TRBJ2-5; D remains unclear. V shed 6 bases and J shed 2 bases, with 10 bases lying between them. The CDR3 is 13 amino acids. Germline V lookup: CDR1 LNHDA, CDR2 SQIVND (reference sequence).

This chain links TRBV24-1 with TRBJ2-3; the match to TRBD1 covers 7 bases. The V and J ends lost 5 bases and 3 bases, in that order; junction bases with no gene match: 4. Germline V gives CDR1 KGHDR, CDR2 SFDVKD. This CDR3 has 14 residues. CDR3 protein: CATSGVTGTDTQYF. For the CDR3, the DNA is TGTGCCACCAGTGGTGTGACAGGGACAGATACGCAGTATTTT.

The V call is TRBV6-6, the J call TRBJ2-5, with D possibly being TRBD1 (6 bases). The germline V and J ends were trimmed by 5 bases and 5 bases, with 18 bases remaining between them. Germline assignment: CDR1 MNHNY and CDR2 SVGAGI (reference sequence). The CDR3 is 15 amino acids. As DNA, the CDR3 is TGTGCCAGCAGTCGCCAGGGGCGCCCTGGGGAGACCCAGTACTTC. Translation gives CASSRQGRPGETQYF.